A single sample is the source of the 13 T cell receptor beta chains below, sequenced in a study of blood T cell repertoires in COVID-19. Here immunoSEQ multiplex PCR was the method, and the copy in TCRdb shows in-frame clones only, minus some. The sample comprises more than 400,000 clones, 87% of which are singletons, and under 0.85% rests with the top ten. Sequenced sample: PBMCs or T cells enriched from blood (not recorded which). All receptors come from a woman in her late teens or twenties who had recovered from COVID-19.

This rearrangement joins TRBV9 to TRBJ1-6; 7 bases map to TRBD1. The trim removed 3 bases at V and 4 bases at J, leaving 10 bases unmatched. The CDR3 consists of 17 residues. Germline V gives CDR1 SGDLS, CDR2 YYNGEE. The CDR3 DNA follows: TGTGCCAGCAGCGCCGACACAGGGGTGGGGTATAATTCACCCCTCCACTTT. Encoded protein: CASSADTGVGYNSPLHF.

The V gene is TRBV5-4, the J gene TRBJ2-3; tentative D call: TRBD1 (5 bases). CDR3 size: 15 residues. V lost 4 bases to trimming and J lost 1 base, with 13 bases between them. CDR1 is SGHNT and CDR2 is YYREEE in the germline V gene (reference sequence). The CDR3 sequence is CASSQRTPGTDTQYF. The CDR3 nucleotides are TGTGCCAGCAGCCAACGGACACCCGGCACAGATACGCAGTATTTT.

The genes are TRBV10-1 and TRBJ1-1; D is unresolved. V was shortened by 0 bases and J by 0 bases, with 11 bases between the two germline ends. Germline CDR1 is WNHNN and CDR2 is SYGVQD (reference sequence). CDR3 size: 16 residues. The CDR3, as DNA: TGCGCCAGCAGTGAGTCCCACTTCACCATGAACACTGAAGCTTTCTTT. Encoded protein: CASSESHFTMNTEAFF.

This clone was observed a few times. The rearrangement links TRBV10-3 to TRBJ2-3, with D possibly being TRBD2 (5 bases). The V end lost 0 bases, the J end lost 4 bases, and 5 bases lay between the germline ends. The V gene's germline CDR1 is ENHRY and CDR2 SYGVKD. This CDR3 comprises 13 residues. CDR3 amino acids: CAISESRADTQYF. CDR3 bases: TGTGCCATCAGTGAGTCGAGGGCAGATACGCAGTATTTT.

The chain couples TRBV5-6 to TRBJ2-5; 13 bases line up with TRBD2. Germline assignment: CDR1 SGHDT and CDR2 YYEEEE. The V gene end was trimmed by 4 bases and the J gene end by 7 bases; junction bases not matched to a gene: 16. The CDR3 extends over 18 amino acids. The CDR3 here is CASSQGGLAGVVYATQYF. Here the CDR3 DNA reads TGTGCCAGCAGCCAAGGCGGACTAGCGGGGGTTGTGTATGCGACCCAGTACTTC.

The chain uses TRBV7-9 and TRBJ2-3; no firm D call. CDR1 and CDR2 from the germline V gene are SEHNR and FQNEAQ (reference sequence). V lost 1 base and J 5 bases, leaving 10 bases between the germline ends. CDR3 size: 14 residues. The CDR3: CASSLVLPGDTQYF. The CDR3 DNA is TGTGCCAGCAGCTTAGTTCTCCCCGGAGATACGCAGTATTTT.

This chain links TRBV2 with TRBJ2-7, with 9 bases that match TRBD1. V dropped 6 bases and J dropped 4; count of bases not matched to a gene: 4. Germline values: CDR1 SNHLY, CDR2 FYNNEI. The CDR3 sequence is 13 residues long. The CDR3 nucleotides read TGTGCCAGCAGCACAGGGGGCGCTTACGAGCAGTACTTC. Translation: CASSTGGAYEQYF.

This rearrangement joins TRBV30 to TRBJ1-3; 8 nucleotides agree with TRBD1. V shed 7 bases and J 0 bases; nucleotides not matched to a gene: 11. Germline V gene data show CDR1 as GTSNPN and CDR2 as SVGIG (reference sequence). This CDR3 spans 16 amino acids. The CDR3 is CASTTGETFSGNTIYF. CDR3 nucleotides: TGTGCCTCCACGACAGGGGAAACTTTCTCTGGAAACACCATATATTTT.

The count of this clone is one. The chain has TRBV4-2 and TRBJ2-5; 7 bases fit TRBD1. The trim removed 0 bases at V and 3 bases at J, leaving 4 bases unmatched. Germline V gene data show CDR1 as LGHNA and CDR2 as YNFKEQ. The CDR3 totals 15 residues. CDR3 loop: CASSQDDDREETQYF. CDR3 DNA: TGTGCCAGCAGCCAAGATGATGACAGGGAAGAGACCCAGTACTTC.

The gene calls are TRBV7-9 and TRBJ2-5, with TRBD1 matching 12 bases. The germline CDR1 and CDR2 sequences are SEHNR and FQNEAQ (reference sequence). This CDR3 comprises 16 residues. The V segment lost 5 bases and the J segment 2 bases; nucleotides outside the gene matches: 6. CDR3 amino acids: CASSPGQGAPQETQYF. DNA for the CDR3: TGTGCCAGCAGCCCGGGACAGGGGGCGCCACAAGAGACCCAGTACTTC.

This clone turned up a few times. Other DNA sequences from this sample encode an identical CDR3 as well. The CDR3: CAISRDYGYTF. CDR3 DNA sequence: TGTGCCATCTCCCGGGACTATGGCTACACCTTC. The V gene is TRBV10-3, the J gene TRBJ1-2; D is uncertain. V lost 8 bases and J lost 3, with 7 bases in between. In germline, CDR1 is ENHRY, CDR2 SYGVKD. CDR3 length: 11 amino acids.

The J gene is TRBJ1-6, the V gene TRBV3-1 (or the pseudogene TRBV3-2), with D unresolved. Germline assignment: CDR1 LGHDT and CDR2 YNNKEL (reference sequence). The CDR3 has 13 amino acids. V lost 1 base and J lost 7, with 5 bases in between. The CDR3: CASSQASNSPLHF. The CDR3 nucleotides read TGTGCCAGCAGCCAAGCGTCCAATTCACCCCTCCACTTT.

The chain has TRBV30 and TRBJ1-3; the D gene is possibly TRBD1 (5 bases). V was cut by 5 bases and J by 2 bases, with 19 bases left in between. The CDR3 contains 16 residues. Germline V gene sequence: CDR1 GTSNPN, CDR2 SVGIG (reference sequence). CDR3 coding DNA: TGTGCCTGGTCCCCCCGGGGGGTAAGAGCTGGAAACACCATATATTTT. Protein sequence: CAWSPRGVRAGNTIYF.